The rows below give T cell receptor beta chains drawn from one sample of a study of T cell repertoires in cytomegalovirus infection. TCRdb used MiXCR to reprocess the reads, holding one entry per CDR3 protein. Of about 150,000 distinct CDR3 sequences in the sample, 20% to 30% are singletons; the top ten hold approximately 11%. Input material: PBMCs. These receptors came from a human donor in good health (CMV status not recorded). Some clones in this sample may be carry-over from other donors' samples. Both conserved end residues are part of each CDR3. Each record gives: J gene, D gene, V gene, clone size, CDR3 protein, CDR3 DNA. The D gene is left open where the match is weak. Clone sizes are given selectively: once, few, many, or a class where the clone is expanded.

>TRBJ2-1|NA|TRBV28|few
CASSTGGHEQFF
TGTGCCAGCAGTACCGGGGGCCATGAGCAGTTCTTC
>TRBJ2-1|NA|TRBV9|NA
CASSVALAGGGNEQFF
TGTGCCAGCAGCGTAGCTCTGGCAGGGGGAGGAAATGAGCAGTTCTTC
>TRBJ1-1|NA|TRBV7-9|few
CASSYLGWGLNTEAFF
TGTGCCAGCAGCTACCTGGGTTGGGGACTCAACACTGAAGCTTTCTTT
>TRBJ2-1|NA|TRBV28|NA
CASSLDITALKTSSQFF
TGTGCCAGCAGTTTGGATATAACGGCTCTCAAAACCAGCTCACAGTTCTTC
>TRBJ2-7|NA|TRBV5-4|NA
CASSMGVHETYEQYF
TGTGCCAGCAGTATGGGGGTACACGAGACCTACGAGCAGTACTTC
>TRBJ2-1|TRBD2|TRBV19|few
CASSTSGSSYNEQFF
TGTGCCAGTAGTACTAGCGGGAGCTCCTACAATGAGCAGTTCTTC
>TRBJ1-4|TRBD1|TRBV6-6|NA
CASSLIGTDKLFF
TGTGCCAGCAGTCTGATCGGGACAGATAAACTGTTTTTT
>TRBJ2-1|TRBD1|TRBV7-8|many
CASSSMTGDEQFF
TGTGCCAGCAGTTCTATGACAGGGGATGAGCAGTTCTTC
>TRBJ1-1|NA|TRBV11-2|few
CASSLDGWLAEAFF
TGTGCCAGCAGCTTAGATGGGTGGCTGGCCGAAGCTTTCTTT
>TRBJ2-5|NA|TRBV7-2|many
CASSLATGRETQYF
TGTGCCAGCAGCTTAGCGACTGGACGGGAGACCCAGTACTTC
>TRBJ1-1|NA|TRBV5-1|few
CASSLGTVAEAFF
TGCGCCAGCAGCTTGGGGACCGTAGCAGAAGCTTTCTTT
>TRBJ2-5|NA|TRBV7-8|many
CASSLEANVAQYF
TGTGCCAGCAGCTTAGAAGCAAACGTGGCCCAGTACTTC
>TRBJ2-7|NA|TRBV12-3/TRBV12-4|few
CASSLWPEYEQYF
TGTGCCAGCAGTTTATGGCCGGAATACGAGCAGTACTTC
>TRBJ2-1|NA|TRBV5-4|NA
CASSLPAAEQFF
TGTGCCAGCAGCTTGCCAGCGGCTGAGCAGTTCTTC
>TRBJ2-4|NA|TRBV4-3|NA
CASSQNGEEDIQYF
TGCGCCAGCAGCCAAAACGGGGAGGAGGACATTCAGTACTTC
>TRBJ1-1|NA|TRBV7-6|few
CASSYFAGADAEAFF
TGTGCCAGCAGCTACTTCGCGGGGGCTGACGCTGAAGCTTTCTTT
>TRBJ2-1|NA|TRBV28|few
CASRSTVPTNEQFF
TGTGCCAGCAGATCGACAGTACCAACCAATGAGCAGTTCTTC
>TRBJ2-7|NA|TRBV7-2|many
CASSTVFGEYEQYF
TGTGCCAGCAGCACCGTTTTTGGGGAATACGAGCAGTACTTC
>TRBJ2-7|TRBD1|TRBV20-1|NA
CSANPRDSSYEQYF
TGCAGTGCAAACCCTCGGGACAGCTCCTACGAGCAGTACTTC
>TRBJ2-7|NA|TRBV7-2|many
CASSFGTLYEQYF
TGTGCCAGCAGCTTCGGGACTCTATACGAGCAGTACTTC
>TRBJ2-7|TRBD1|TRBV7-2|medium-sized
CASSPRQGSYEQYF
TGTGCCAGCAGCCCGCGACAGGGATCCTACGAGCAGTACTTC
>TRBJ2-3|TRBD2|TRBV7-2|many
CASSSRLAGGTDTQYF
TGTGCCAGCAGCTCTAGACTAGCGGGGGGGACAGATACGCAGTATTTT
>TRBJ2-7|TRBD1|TRBV9|NA
CASSVGTEALGQYF
TGTGCCAGCAGCGTTGGGACAGAGGCCTTAGGGCAGTACTTC
>TRBJ1-5|NA|TRBV6-1|few
CASSEVGRMNQPQHF
TGTGCCAGCAGTGAAGTCGGCAGGATGAATCAGCCCCAGCATTTT
>TRBJ2-5|NA|TRBV7-2|many
CASSPLGDRLIGETQYF
TGTGCCAGCAGCCCGTTAGGTGACCGCCTCATCGGTGAGACCCAGTACTTC
>TRBJ1-1|NA|TRBV28|few
CASKEAGANTEAFF
TGTGCCAGCAAAGAGGCAGGGGCGAACACTGAAGCTTTCTTT
>TRBJ2-1|TRBD2|TRBV5-5|NA
CASSPREGGVDEQFF
TGTGCCAGCAGCCCCCGGGAGGGAGGTGTGGATGAGCAGTTCTTC
>TRBJ1-1|TRBD1|TRBV27|few
CASSQTGGNTEAFF
TGTGCCAGCAGCCAAACAGGGGGGAACACTGAAGCTTTCTTT
>TRBJ1-3|NA|TRBV25-1|few
CASSDSTYTIYF
TGTGCCAGCAGTGATTCTACGTACACCATATATTTT
>TRBJ2-3|NA|TRBV12-3/TRBV12-4|few
CASSPDGGTRKDTQYF
TGTGCCAGCAGCCCCGATGGGGGGACCCGAAAAGATACGCAGTATTTT
>TRBJ1-4|TRBD1|TRBV7-8|NA
CASSLNTLLGTGGTNEKLFF
TGTGCCAGCAGCCTCAACACGCTACTTGGGACAGGGGGAACTAATGAAAAACTGTTTTTT
>TRBJ2-1|NA|TRBV18|few
CASSPRDTHNEQFF
TGTGCCAGCTCACCTCGGGACACCCACAATGAGCAGTTCTTC
>TRBJ2-1|NA|TRBV10-3|NA
CAVRDGSYNEQFF
TGTGCCGTCCGGGACGGATCCTACAATGAGCAGTTCTTC
>TRBJ1-2|NA|TRBV11-2|NA
CASSKGGGYTF
TGTGCCAGCAGCAAGGGGGGGGGCTACACCTTC
>TRBJ2-3|TRBD1|TRBV28|few
CASSLSGQGRSTQYF
TGTGCCAGCAGTTTGTCCGGACAGGGTAGAAGTACGCAGTATTTT
>TRBJ2-5|NA|TRBV28|few
CASSFRTAIQETQYF
TGTGCCAGCAGTTTCCGGACAGCTATCCAAGAGACCCAGTACTTC
>TRBJ2-1|NA|TRBV7-8|few
CASSLRPVEQFF
TGTGCCAGCAGCTTAAGGCCGGTTGAGCAGTTCTTC
>TRBJ2-7|NA|TRBV11-2|many
CASSQLGLSEQYF
TGTGCCAGCAGCCAACTGGGGCTCTCCGAGCAGTACTTC
>TRBJ1-4|NA|TRBV12-3/TRBV12-4|many
CASSLTDEKLFF
TGTGCCAGCAGCCTGACAGATGAAAAACTGTTTTTT
>TRBJ1-1|NA|TRBV5-8|NA
CASSPTGRTSTEAFF
TGTGCCAGCAGCCCCACTGGGCGGACCTCCACTGAAGCTTTCTTT
>TRBJ1-1|TRBD1|TRBV7-8|many
CASSSQGGNTEAFF
TGTGCCAGCAGCTCCCAGGGGGGGAACACTGAAGCTTTCTTT